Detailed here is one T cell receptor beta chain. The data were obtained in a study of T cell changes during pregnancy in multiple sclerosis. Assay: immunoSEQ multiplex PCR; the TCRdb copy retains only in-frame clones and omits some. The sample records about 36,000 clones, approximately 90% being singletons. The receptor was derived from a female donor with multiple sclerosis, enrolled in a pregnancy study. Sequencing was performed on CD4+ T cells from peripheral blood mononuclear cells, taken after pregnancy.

This CDR3 is CASSPPPGTSGGASYEQYF. The CDR3 DNA follows: TGTGCCAGCAGCCCCCCCCCTGGGACTAGCGGGGGGGCCTCCTACGAGCAGTACTTC. The chain employs TRBV14 and TRBJ2-7; 16 nucleotides align to TRBD2. The germline gives CDR1 SGHDN, CDR2 FVKESK. The CDR3 runs 19 residues. With V trimmed by 4 bases and J by 0 bases, 9 bases remained unmatched. The variable domain in full, completed from reference TRBV14 and TRBJ2-7, reads EAGVTQFPSHSVIEKGQTVTLRCDPISGHDNLYWYRRVMGKEIKFLLHFVKESKQDESGMPNNRFLAERTGGTYSTLKVQPAELEDSGVYFCASSPPPGTSGGASYEQYFGPGTRLTVT.